The rows below give T cell receptor beta chains drawn from one sample of a study of CD8 T cells in Susac syndrome. TCRdb redid the calling of the immunoSEQ multiplex PCR reads with MiXCR, one entry per CDR3 protein. Of fewer than 140,000 distinct CDR3 sequences in the sample, 94% were seen once. The sequenced sample consisted of CD8+ T cells from PBMCs. The receptor set was obtained from a human donor with Susac syndrome. Each CDR3 is given with its conserved first and last residue.

V,J,CDR3
TRBV7-6,TRBJ2-5,CASSPIYRAEETQYF
TRBV20-1,TRBJ1-1,CSASLSGFMNTEAFF
TRBV7-9,TRBJ2-7,CASRGGLYEQYF
TRBV20-1,TRBJ1-2,CSARDRGSPIPYGYTF
TRBV5-4,TRBJ1-3,CASSFGDASGNTIYF
TRBV7-9,TRBJ2-5,CASSLPSQETQYF
TRBV20-1,TRBJ2-7,CSALGGRSSYEQYF
TRBV20-1,TRBJ2-3,CSARDRSGQGSLTQYF
TRBV13,TRBJ2-1,CASSLGRGNEQFF
TRBV7-2,TRBJ2-5,CASSQSGGLSETQYF
TRBV27,TRBJ1-5,CASSPPGYSNQPQHF
TRBV7-3,TRBJ2-5,CASSSWGATRLQETQYF
TRBV12-3/TRBV12-4,TRBJ1-2,CASRTGTAGYGYTF
TRBV20-1,TRBJ1-1,CSARDADGDTEAFF
TRBV11-2,TRBJ2-3,CASSLGLPPDTQYF
TRBV15,TRBJ1-1,CATSPLRTTEAFF
TRBV4-3,TRBJ2-7,CASSPGTLAMPYEQYF
TRBV14,TRBJ2-6,CASSQVGDGANVLTF
TRBV9,TRBJ1-3,CASSVDGTGTIGNTIYF
TRBV7-9,TRBJ2-7,CASSVQGAEQYF
TRBV7-6,TRBJ2-3,CALPRGGSTDTQYF
TRBV20-1,TRBJ2-1,CSAPTGTRYEQFF
TRBV6-5,TRBJ2-5,CASSPAGGYQETQYF
TRBV7-3,TRBJ2-1,CASSLSGGAPYNEQFF
TRBV9,TRBJ2-1,CASSVGGGAGGLQFF
TRBV18,TRBJ2-3,CASSRRDAGSSTDTQYF